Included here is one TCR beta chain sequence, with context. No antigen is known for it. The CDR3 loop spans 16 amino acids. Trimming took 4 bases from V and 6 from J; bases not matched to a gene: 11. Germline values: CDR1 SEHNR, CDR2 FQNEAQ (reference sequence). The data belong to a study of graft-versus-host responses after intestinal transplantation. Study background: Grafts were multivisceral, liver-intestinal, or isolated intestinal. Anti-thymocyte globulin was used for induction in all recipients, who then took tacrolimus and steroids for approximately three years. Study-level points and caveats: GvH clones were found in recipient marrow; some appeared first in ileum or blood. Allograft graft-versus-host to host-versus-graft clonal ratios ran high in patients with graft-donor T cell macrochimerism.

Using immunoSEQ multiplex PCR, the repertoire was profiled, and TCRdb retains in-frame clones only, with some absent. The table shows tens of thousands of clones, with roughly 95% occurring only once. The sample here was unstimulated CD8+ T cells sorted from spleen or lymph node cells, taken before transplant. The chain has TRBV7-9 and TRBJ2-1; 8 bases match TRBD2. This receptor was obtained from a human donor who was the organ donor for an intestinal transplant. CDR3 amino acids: CASSSVGAGDGNEQFF. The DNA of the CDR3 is TGTGCCAGCAGCTCCGTGGGAGCGGGGGATGGCAATGAGCAGTTCTTC.